A selection of T cell receptor beta chains follows, all from one sample in a study of T cells in localized non-small cell lung cancer. Data came from immunoSEQ multiplex PCR; TCRdb stores just in-frame clones and leaves some out. This sample has 41,000 or so clones; approximately 86% occur once, and the top ten carry roughly 7.7%. The input for sequencing was peripheral blood, taken before any cancer treatment. Every receptor here comes from a woman aged 18-55 years with stage III lung adenocarcinoma. CDR3s include the opening cysteine and the closing phenylalanine or tryptophan. Each record gives: D gene, V gene, J gene, clone size, CDR3 DNA, CDR3 protein. A D gene is named only where the DNA matches it firmly. Size is omitted from some rows. Given values are once, few, many or a class for expanded clones.

d_call: -; v_call: TRBV28; j_call: TRBJ1-2; clone_size: -; cdr3_nt: TGTGCCAGCAGTCAGACCGGGAGGTCCCTAACGGTTGGCTACACCTTC; cdr3_aa: CASSQTGRSLTVGYTF
d_call: -; v_call: TRBV25-1; j_call: TRBJ2-7; clone_size: -; cdr3_nt: TGTGCCAGCCCAACGGCAGGGGGGGCCTCGGACGAGCAGTACTTC; cdr3_aa: CASPTAGGASDEQYF
d_call: -; v_call: TRBV15; j_call: TRBJ2-3; clone_size: -; cdr3_nt: TGTGCCACCAGCAGAGATGGGCTTTATACGCAGTATTTT; cdr3_aa: CATSRDGLYTQYF
d_call: -; v_call: TRBV5-4; j_call: TRBJ2-7; clone_size: -; cdr3_nt: TGTGCCAGCAGCCGAGACCGGGGATTGACCTACGAGCAGTACTTC; cdr3_aa: CASSRDRGLTYEQYF
d_call: -; v_call: TRBV5-1; j_call: TRBJ2-7; clone_size: -; cdr3_nt: TGCGCCAGCAGCACGGGCTCCGGGACAACTGTCTACGAGCAGTACTTC; cdr3_aa: CASSTGSGTTVYEQYF
d_call: -; v_call: TRBV19; j_call: TRBJ2-1; clone_size: -; cdr3_nt: TGTGCCAGTACTATCAGGGGGGGGAGCAATGAGCAGTTCTTC; cdr3_aa: CASTIRGGSNEQFF
d_call: TRBD1; v_call: TRBV25-1; j_call: TRBJ2-2; clone_size: -; cdr3_nt: TGTGCCAGCAGTGAATTTGGTACCGGGACAGGGGTTCGCGGGGAGCTGTTTTTT; cdr3_aa: CASSEFGTGTGVRGELFF
d_call: TRBD1; v_call: TRBV18; j_call: TRBJ2-7; clone_size: -; cdr3_nt: TGTGCCAGCTCACCCCCGGACAGGGGGTACGAGCAGTACTTC; cdr3_aa: CASSPPDRGYEQYF
d_call: TRBD1; v_call: TRBV6-6; j_call: TRBJ1-6; clone_size: few; cdr3_nt: TGTGCCAGCAGTTACGGGAACAGGGGCGATTCACCCCTCCACTTT; cdr3_aa: CASSYGNRGDSPLHF
d_call: -; v_call: TRBV6-5; j_call: TRBJ1-4; clone_size: -; cdr3_nt: TGTGCCAGCAGTTACTCGATACCGATTGAAAAACTGTTTTTT; cdr3_aa: CASSYSIPIEKLFF
d_call: -; v_call: TRBV7-9; j_call: TRBJ2-2; clone_size: -; cdr3_nt: TGTGCCAGCATCGACACAGCGGAGAACACCGGGGAGCTGTTTTTT; cdr3_aa: CASIDTAENTGELFF
d_call: -; v_call: TRBV6-1; j_call: TRBJ1-1; clone_size: -; cdr3_nt: TGTGCCAGCAGAGACCGGCGGGACACTGAAGCTTTCTTT; cdr3_aa: CASRDRRDTEAFF
d_call: TRBD2; v_call: TRBV2; j_call: TRBJ2-1; clone_size: few; cdr3_nt: TGTGCCAGCAGTGAAAGGGCGGGGGGGCTCTACAATGAGCAGTTCTTC; cdr3_aa: CASSERAGGLYNEQFF
d_call: TRBD1; v_call: TRBV5-1; j_call: TRBJ2-7; clone_size: -; cdr3_nt: TGCGCCAGCAGCGGGACAGGGTCCGAGCAGTACTTC; cdr3_aa: CASSGTGSEQYF
d_call: TRBD2; v_call: TRBV18; j_call: TRBJ2-1; clone_size: -; cdr3_nt: TGTGCCAGCTCACCTACGGGGGGGCAAGTGGTGTACAATGAGCAGTTCTTC; cdr3_aa: CASSPTGGQVVYNEQFF
d_call: -; v_call: TRBV6-1; j_call: TRBJ1-5; clone_size: -; cdr3_nt: TGTGCCAGCGGGCTGGGGCGACAGCCCCAGCATTTT; cdr3_aa: CASGLGRQPQHF
d_call: TRBD1; v_call: TRBV5-1; j_call: TRBJ1-5; clone_size: -; cdr3_nt: TGCGCCAGCAGCCTCGGACAGGGAGAGCAGCCCCAGCATTTT; cdr3_aa: CASSLGQGEQPQHF
d_call: -; v_call: TRBV7-3; j_call: TRBJ2-2; clone_size: -; cdr3_nt: TGTGCCAGCAGCCCCGGGGTCGGGGAGCTGTTTTTT; cdr3_aa: CASSPGVGELFF
d_call: -; v_call: TRBV7-2; j_call: TRBJ2-5; clone_size: few; cdr3_nt: TGTGCCAGCAGCTTAACGGGGGCCCAAGAGACCCAGTACTTC; cdr3_aa: CASSLTGAQETQYF
d_call: TRBD1; v_call: TRBV19; j_call: TRBJ1-5; clone_size: -; cdr3_nt: TGTGCCAGTAGTATGGGAACGGGACAGGGTAAGCCCCAGCATTTT; cdr3_aa: CASSMGTGQGKPQHF
d_call: -; v_call: TRBV4-1; j_call: TRBJ1-1; clone_size: -; cdr3_nt: TGCGCCAGCAGCCAAGAGATAGACGGCCTGAACACTGAAGCTTTCTTT; cdr3_aa: CASSQEIDGLNTEAFF
d_call: -; v_call: TRBV5-1; j_call: TRBJ1-4; clone_size: -; cdr3_nt: TGCGCCAGCAGCGCCCGGTCCTCGGGGGAAAAACTGTTTTTT; cdr3_aa: CASSARSSGEKLFF
d_call: -; v_call: TRBV2; j_call: TRBJ2-5; clone_size: -; cdr3_nt: TGTGCCAGTACCGGGGGACCAACGGGGACCCAGTACTTC; cdr3_aa: CASTGGPTGTQYF
d_call: TRBD1; v_call: TRBV29-1; j_call: TRBJ2-5; clone_size: -; cdr3_nt: TGCAGCGCTGGATTATTGGAGACAGGGTCGGTCGAGACCCAGTACTTC; cdr3_aa: CSAGLLETGSVETQYF
d_call: -; v_call: TRBV27; j_call: TRBJ1-1; clone_size: -; cdr3_nt: TGTGCCAGCAGTTTGATCTATACCCGGGACGGGAACACTGAAGCTTTCTTT; cdr3_aa: CASSLIYTRDGNTEAFF